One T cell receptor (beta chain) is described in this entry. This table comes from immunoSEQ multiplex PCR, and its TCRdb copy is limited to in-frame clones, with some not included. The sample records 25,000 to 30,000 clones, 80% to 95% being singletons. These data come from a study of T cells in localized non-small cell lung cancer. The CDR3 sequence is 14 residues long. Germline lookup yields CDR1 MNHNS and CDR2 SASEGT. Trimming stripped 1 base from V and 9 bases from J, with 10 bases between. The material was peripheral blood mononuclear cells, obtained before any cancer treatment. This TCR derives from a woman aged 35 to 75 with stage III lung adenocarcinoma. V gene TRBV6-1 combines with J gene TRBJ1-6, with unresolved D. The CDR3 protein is CASSEDSFSSPLHF. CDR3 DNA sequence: TGTGCCAGCAGTGAAGACAGTTTCAGTTCACCCCTCCACTTT.